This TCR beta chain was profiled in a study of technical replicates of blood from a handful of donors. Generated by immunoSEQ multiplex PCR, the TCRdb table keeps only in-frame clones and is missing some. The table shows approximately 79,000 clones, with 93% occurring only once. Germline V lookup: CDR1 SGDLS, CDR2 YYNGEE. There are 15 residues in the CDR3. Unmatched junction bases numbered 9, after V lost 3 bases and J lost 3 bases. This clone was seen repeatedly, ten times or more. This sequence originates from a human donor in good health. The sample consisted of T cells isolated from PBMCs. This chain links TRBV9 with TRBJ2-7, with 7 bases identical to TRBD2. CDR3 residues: CASSDYSAGDYEQYF. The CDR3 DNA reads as TGTGCCAGCAGCGATTACTCGGCGGGAGACTACGAGCAGTACTTC.